Following are 9 T cell receptor beta chains from one sample sequenced in a study of vaccination and CD4 T cells after COVID-19. The Oncomine TCR Beta short-read assay was applied to DNA of cultured CD4+ T cells. TCRdb redid the calling of the PCR reads with MiXCR, one entry per CDR3 protein. The table records 12,000 or so distinct CDR3 sequences, around 50% of them present only once. Noted treatment: roughly ten-day PBMC culture with coronavirus spike peptide pools or control peptides (ViraFEST assay). Their specific antigens are unknown. The material sequenced was CD4+ T cells from blood, cultured in vitro. These receptors originate from a human donor who had recovered from COVID-19.

The rearrangement uses TRBV21-1 and TRBJ2-7; the listed D gene, TRBD1, was not tested against the DNA. TRBV21-1 constitutes a pseudogene. The CDR3 covers 16 residues. CDR3: CASSKRVSWGSFEQYF. CDR3 nucleotide sequence: TGTGCCAGCAGTAAGAGAGTGTCCTGGGGTTCGTTCGAGCAGTACTTC.

The sample holds one count of this clonotype. The chain has TRBV12-3 or TRBV12-4 and TRBJ1-5, with D unclear. Trimming took off 4 bases at V and 3 bases at J, with 13 bases between the two ends. The CDR3 covers 15 residues. The CDR3 bases are TGTGCCAGCAGTTACGGACGCACGATCAATCAGCCCCAGCATTTT. Translation: CASSYGRTINQPQHF.

This clonotype has a handful of counts. This sequence joins TRBV12-3 or TRBV12-4 and TRBJ2-7; TRBD2 matches at 10 bases. This CDR3 contains 15 residues. V lost 5 bases, J lost 3 bases, and 7 bases stayed unmatched. CDR3 DNA: TGTGCCAGCAGTCCGAGCGGGAGGGTTGACTACGAGCAGTACTTC. Encoded protein: CASSPSGRVDYEQYF.

The CDR3, as DNA: TGTGCCAGCATTGGTCAGTACACAGATACGCAGTATTTT. As protein: CASIGQYTDTQYF. The V call is TRBV6-1, the J call TRBJ2-3; the D is unclear. The CDR3 is made up of 13 amino acids. The V and J ends lost 7 bases and 2 bases respectively, with 10 bases between them. Germline V gene data show CDR1 as MNHNS and CDR2 as SASEGT.

The chain uses TRBV27 and TRBJ2-1, with 10 bases matching TRBD2. Germline CDR1 reads MNHEY; CDR2 reads SMNVEV (reference sequence). The CDR3 has 16 amino acids. The junction had 10 bases not matched to a gene; V was cut back by 2 bases and J by 9 bases. The CDR3 DNA follows: TGTGCCAGCAGTTTAGCTTGGGCAGCGGGAGGGTCTGAGCAGTTCTTC. Its protein product is CASSLAWAAGGSEQFF.

This clonotype was seen more than once but under ten times. CDR3 in DNA: TGCAGTGCACGAATCTCGTCGGTAACGGCGGATACGCAGTATTTT. Protein sequence: CSARISSVTADTQYF. The rearrangement links TRBV20-1 to TRBJ2-3; no clear D gene. This CDR3 is built from 15 residues. V shed 6 bases and J shed 6 bases, with 22 bases lying between them. Germline CDR1 reads DFQATT; CDR2 reads SNEGSKA (reference sequence).

CDR3 bases: TGCAGTGCTAGGAGCACTAGCGGCTCCTACGAGCAGTACTTC. It specifies CSARSTSGSYEQYF. The V call is TRBV20-1, the J call TRBJ2-7, with 8 positions matching TRBD2. This CDR3 region has 14 residues. Germline V gene lookup returns CDR1 DFQATT and CDR2 SNEGSKA (reference sequence). Unmatched junction bases numbered 4, after V lost 3 bases and J lost 0 bases.

The chain links TRBV29-1 to TRBJ1-2; TRBD1 might be the D (6 bases). V shed 4 bases and J shed 0 bases, with 18 bases lying between them. The CDR3 contains 16 residues. Germline V gene lookup returns CDR1 SQVTM and CDR2 ANQGSEA. The CDR3 coding sequence is TGCAGCGTTGCCCCTAACCCAGGGGTTTCTAACTATGGCTACACCTTC. Its protein is CSVAPNPGVSNYGYTF.

V and J are TRBV20-1 and TRBJ2-2; D is undetermined. From germline, CDR1 is DFQATT and CDR2 SNEGSKA (reference sequence). V lost 5 bases, J lost 5 bases, and 9 bases lay in between. CDR3 length: 12 residues. The DNA of the CDR3 is TGCAGTGCTTCCCGGAGAACCGGGGAGCTGTTTTTT. Translation: CSASRRTGELFF.